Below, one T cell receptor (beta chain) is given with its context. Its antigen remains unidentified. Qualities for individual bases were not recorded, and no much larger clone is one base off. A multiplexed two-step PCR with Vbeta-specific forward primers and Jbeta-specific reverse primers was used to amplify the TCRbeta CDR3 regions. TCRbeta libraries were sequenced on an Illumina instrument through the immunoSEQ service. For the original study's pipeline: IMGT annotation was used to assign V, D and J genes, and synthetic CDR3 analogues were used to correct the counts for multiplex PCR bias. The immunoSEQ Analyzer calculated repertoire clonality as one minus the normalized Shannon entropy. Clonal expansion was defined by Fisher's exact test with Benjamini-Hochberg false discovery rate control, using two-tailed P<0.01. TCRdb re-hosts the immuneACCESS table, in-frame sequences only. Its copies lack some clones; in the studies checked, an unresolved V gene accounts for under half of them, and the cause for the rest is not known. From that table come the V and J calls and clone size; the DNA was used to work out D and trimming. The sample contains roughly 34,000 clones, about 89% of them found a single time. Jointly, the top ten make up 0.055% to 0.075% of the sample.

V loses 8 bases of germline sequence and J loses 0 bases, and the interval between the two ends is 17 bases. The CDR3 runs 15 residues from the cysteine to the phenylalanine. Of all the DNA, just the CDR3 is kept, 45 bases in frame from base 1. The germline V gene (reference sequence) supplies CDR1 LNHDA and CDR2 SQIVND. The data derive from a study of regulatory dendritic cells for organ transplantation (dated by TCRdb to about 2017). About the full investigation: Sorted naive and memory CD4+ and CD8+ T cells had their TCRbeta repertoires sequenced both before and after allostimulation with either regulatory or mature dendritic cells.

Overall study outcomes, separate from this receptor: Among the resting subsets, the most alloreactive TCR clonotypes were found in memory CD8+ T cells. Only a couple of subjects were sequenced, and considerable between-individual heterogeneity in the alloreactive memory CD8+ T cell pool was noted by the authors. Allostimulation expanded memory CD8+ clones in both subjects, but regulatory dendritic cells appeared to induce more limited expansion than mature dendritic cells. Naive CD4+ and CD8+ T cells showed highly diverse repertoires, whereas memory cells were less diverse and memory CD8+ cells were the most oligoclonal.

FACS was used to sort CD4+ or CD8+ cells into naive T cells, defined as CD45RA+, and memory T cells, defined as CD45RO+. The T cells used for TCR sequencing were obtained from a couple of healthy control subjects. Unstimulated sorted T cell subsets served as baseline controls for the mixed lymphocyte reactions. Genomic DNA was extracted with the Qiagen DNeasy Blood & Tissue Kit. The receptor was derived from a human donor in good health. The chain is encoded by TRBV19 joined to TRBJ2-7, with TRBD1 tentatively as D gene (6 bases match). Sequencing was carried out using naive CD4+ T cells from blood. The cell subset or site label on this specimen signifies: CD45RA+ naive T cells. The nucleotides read TGTGCCAGTCAGACAGGCCCGGGCAGCTCCTACGAGCAGTACTTC. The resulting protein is CASQTGPGSSYEQYF.